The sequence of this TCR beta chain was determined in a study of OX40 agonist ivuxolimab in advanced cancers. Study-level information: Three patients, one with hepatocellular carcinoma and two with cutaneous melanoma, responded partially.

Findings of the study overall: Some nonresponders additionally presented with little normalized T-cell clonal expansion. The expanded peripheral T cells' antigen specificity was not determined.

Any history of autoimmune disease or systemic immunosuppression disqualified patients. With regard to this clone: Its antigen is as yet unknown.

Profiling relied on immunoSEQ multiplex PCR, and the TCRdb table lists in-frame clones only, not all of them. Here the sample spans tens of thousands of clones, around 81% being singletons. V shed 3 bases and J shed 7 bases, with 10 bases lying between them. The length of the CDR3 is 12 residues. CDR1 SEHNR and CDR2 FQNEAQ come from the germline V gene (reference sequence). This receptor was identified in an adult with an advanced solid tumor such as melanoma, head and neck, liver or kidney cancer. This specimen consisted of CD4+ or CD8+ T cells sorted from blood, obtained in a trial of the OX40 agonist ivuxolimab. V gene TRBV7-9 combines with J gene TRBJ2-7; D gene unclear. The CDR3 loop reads CASSFGSVEQYV. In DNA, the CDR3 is TGTGCCAGCAGCTTCGGGTCAGTTGAGCAGTACGTC.